This entry lists 4 T cell receptor beta chains sequenced from one sample in a study of T cell responses to AZD1222 COVID-19 vaccine (dated by TCRdb to the early 2020s). Taken with the paper, the label for time point translates to: about 28 days (+/-7) after the second vaccine dose. Libraries were built with the immunoSEQ multiplex PCR assay. This is the immuneACCESS table as TCRdb keeps it, with only in-frame sequences that have V and J called. A part of the clones is gone; compared with another copy, unresolved V genes explain less than half, and the rest is unexplained. This sample holds about 160,000 clones; approximately 90% were observed only once. Of the sample, under 4% falls within the top ten clones. Sequences were derived from peripheral blood, sampled 28 days after the second AZD1222 dose. These receptors originate from an adult who received the AZD1222 COVID-19 vaccine.

The chain uses TRBV29-1 and TRBJ1-2; TRBD1 matches 7 bases. J was trimmed by 7 bases and V by 3 bases; bases with no gene match: 5. The CDR3 has 12 residues. The V gene's germline CDR1 is SQVTM and CDR2 ANQGSEA. CDR3 DNA sequence: TGCAGCGTTGACAGGGGGTCGGGTGGCTACACCTTC. It codes for CSVDRGSGGYTF.

The CDR3 bases are TGTGCCAGCAGTTCGATCCCCGGGACAGGGTTACGTCAGCCCCAGCATTTT. Its protein is CASSSIPGTGLRQPQHF. The rearrangement joins TRBV27 to TRBJ1-5, with 9 bases that match TRBD1. There are 17 residues in the CDR3. V was clipped by 4 bases and J by 6 bases; unmatched bases: 13. Germline V gene data show CDR1 as MNHEY and CDR2 as SMNVEV (reference sequence).

The CDR3 coding sequence is TGCAGCGTTACCCAGGGTCAGGGGGCGTACGGCTACACCTTC. It codes for CSVTQGQGAYGYTF. V is TRBV29-1 and J is TRBJ1-2; 8 positions agree with TRBD1. The germline CDR1 and CDR2 sequences are SQVTM and ANQGSEA. Unmatched junction bases numbered 13, after V lost 5 bases and J lost 8 bases. The CDR3 covers 14 residues.

This clone has a single count. V and J are TRBV6-6 and TRBJ2-7; D remains ambiguous. CDR1 is MNHNY and CDR2 is SVGAGI in the germline V gene (reference sequence). Trimming removed 4 bases from V and 4 bases from J, with 5 bases in between. This CDR3 has 11 amino acids. CDR3 in DNA: TGTGCCAGCAGTTTCCTTTACGAGCAGTACTTC. Protein: CASSFLYEQYF.